These T cell receptor beta chains were read from a single sample in a study of response to subunit inactivated influenza vaccine. TCRdb ran MiXCR on the RT-PCR reads and lists one entry per CDR3 protein. The table lists hundreds of thousands of distinct CDR3 sequences, less than 30% of them singletons, with 1.5% to 2% in the top ten. The source was CD4+ T cells sorted from PBMCs, collected approximately 5 days after vaccination. The receptor set was obtained from a man in his forties or fifties who received an inactivated influenza vaccine. Each CDR3 is given with its conserved first and last residue. D genes are given only for firm matches. Not every row has a clone size; where given, it reads once, few, many or a size class.

>TRBV5-1|TRBJ2-7|.|once
CASSLGRPSSYEQYF
TGCGCCAGCAGCCTGGGACGGCCAAGCTCCTACGAGCAGTACTTC
>TRBV5-1|TRBJ2-5|.|few
CASSLDLVAGAWTQYF
TGCGCCAGCAGCTTGGACCTAGTGGCAGGCGCATGGACCCAGTACTTC
>TRBV29-1|TRBJ2-1|TRBD2|.
CSGISGRAVYNEQFF
TGCAGCGGGATAAGCGGGAGGGCGGTCTACAATGAGCAGTTCTTC
>TRBV11-2|TRBJ2-1|.|few
CASSPGWGEQFF
TGTGCCAGCAGCCCCGGCTGGGGAGAGCAGTTCTTC
>TRBV13|TRBJ2-2|TRBD2|few
CASTRLAGGTGELFF
TGTGCCAGCACCCGACTAGCGGGTGGGACCGGGGAGCTGTTTTTT
>TRBV12-3/TRBV12-4|TRBJ1-1|.|.
CARSSDRWGEAFF
TGTGCCAGAAGCTCGGACCGCTGGGGTGAAGCTTTCTTT
>TRBV6-1|TRBJ2-1|TRBD2|.
CASSAAGVSSYNEQFF
TGTGCCAGCAGTGCAGCGGGAGTTAGCTCCTACAATGAGCAGTTCTTC
>TRBV7-9|TRBJ2-3|.|few
CATSADTQYF
TGTGCCACTAGCGCGGATACGCAGTATTTT
>TRBV20-1|TRBJ2-1|TRBD2|few
CSARLAGNEQFF
TGCAGTGCTCGACTAGCTGGGAATGAGCAGTTCTTC
>TRBV7-2|TRBJ2-3|.|once
CASSPPTADTQYF
TGTGCCAGCAGCCCACCAACGGCAGATACGCAGTATTTT
>TRBV7-2|TRBJ2-5|TRBD2|.
CASSLLSLAGETQYF
TGTGCCAGCAGCTTATTATCCCTAGCGGGAGAGACCCAGTACTTC
>TRBV20-1|TRBJ2-3|TRBD2|.
CSALRTSGGDTQYF
TGCAGTGCCCTGCGGACTAGCGGGGGGGATACGCAGTATTTT